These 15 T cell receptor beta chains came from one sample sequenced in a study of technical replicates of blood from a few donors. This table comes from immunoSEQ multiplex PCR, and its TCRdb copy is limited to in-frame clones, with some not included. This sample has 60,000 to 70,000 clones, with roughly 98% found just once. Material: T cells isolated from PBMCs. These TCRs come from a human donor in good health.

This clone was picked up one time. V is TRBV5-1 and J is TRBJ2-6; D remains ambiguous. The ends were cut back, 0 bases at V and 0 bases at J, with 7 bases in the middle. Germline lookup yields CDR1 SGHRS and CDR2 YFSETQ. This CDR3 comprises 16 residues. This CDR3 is CASSLEHISGANVLTF. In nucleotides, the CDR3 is TGCGCCAGCAGCTTGGAACATATCTCTGGGGCCAACGTCCTGACTTTC. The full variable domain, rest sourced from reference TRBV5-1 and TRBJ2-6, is KAGVTQTPRYLIKTRGQQVTLSCSPISGHRSVSWYQQTPGQGLQFLFEYFSETQRNKGNFPGRFSGRQFSNSRSEMNVSTLELGDSALYLCASSLEHISGANVLTFGAGSRLTVL.

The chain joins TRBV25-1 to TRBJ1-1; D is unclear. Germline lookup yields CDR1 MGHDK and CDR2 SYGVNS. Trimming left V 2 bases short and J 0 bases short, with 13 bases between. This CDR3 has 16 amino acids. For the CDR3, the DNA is TGTGCCAGCAGTGAAGGGGAGGGCAGTATGAACACTGAAGCTTTCTTT. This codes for CASSEGEGSMNTEAFF. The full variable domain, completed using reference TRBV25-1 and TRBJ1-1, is EADIYQTPRYLVIGTGKKITLECSQTMGHDKMYWYQQDPGMELHLIHYSYGVNSTEKGDLSSESTVSRIRTEHFPLTLESARPSHTSQYLCASSEGEGSMNTEAFFGQGTRLTVV.

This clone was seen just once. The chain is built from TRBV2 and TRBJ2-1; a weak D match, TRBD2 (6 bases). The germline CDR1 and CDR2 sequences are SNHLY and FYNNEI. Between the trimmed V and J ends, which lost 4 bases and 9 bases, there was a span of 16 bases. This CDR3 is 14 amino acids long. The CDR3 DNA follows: TGTGCCAGCAGTGTCCGGGCCTTGGAGGGTGAGCAGTTCTTC. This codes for CASSVRALEGEQFF.

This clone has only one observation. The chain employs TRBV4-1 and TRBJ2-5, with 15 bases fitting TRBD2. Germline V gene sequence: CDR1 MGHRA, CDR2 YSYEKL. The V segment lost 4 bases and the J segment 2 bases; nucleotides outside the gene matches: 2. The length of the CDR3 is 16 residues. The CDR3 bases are TGCGCCAGCAGCCCGGGACTAGCGGGAGGACAAGAGACCCAGTACTTC. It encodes CASSPGLAGGQETQYF.

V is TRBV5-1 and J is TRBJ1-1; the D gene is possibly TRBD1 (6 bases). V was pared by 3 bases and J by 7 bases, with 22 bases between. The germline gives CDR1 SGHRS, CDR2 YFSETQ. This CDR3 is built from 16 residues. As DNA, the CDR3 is TGCGCCAGCAGCTCGACAGGCGGAGGACCTTTTGGTGAAGCTTTCTTT. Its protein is CASSSTGGGPFGEAFF.

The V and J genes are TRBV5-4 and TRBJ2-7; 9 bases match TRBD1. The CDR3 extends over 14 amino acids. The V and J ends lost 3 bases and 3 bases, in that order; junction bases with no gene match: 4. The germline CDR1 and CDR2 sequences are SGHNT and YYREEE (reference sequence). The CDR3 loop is CASSSGTGYYEQYF. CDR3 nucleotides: TGTGCCAGCAGCTCCGGGACAGGGTACTACGAGCAGTACTTC.

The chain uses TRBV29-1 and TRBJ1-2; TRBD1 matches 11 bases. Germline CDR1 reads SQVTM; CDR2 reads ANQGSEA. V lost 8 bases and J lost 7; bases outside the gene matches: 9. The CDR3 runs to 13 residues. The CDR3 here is CSIPGTGGFGYTF. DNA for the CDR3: TGCAGCATACCCGGGACAGGGGGTTTTGGCTACACCTTC. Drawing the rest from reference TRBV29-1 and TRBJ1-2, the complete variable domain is SAVISQKPSRDICQRGTSLTIQCQVDSQVTMMFWYRQQPGQSLTLIATANQGSEATYESGFVIDKFPISRPNLTFSTLTVSNMSPEDSSIYLCSIPGTGGFGYTFGSGTRLTVV.

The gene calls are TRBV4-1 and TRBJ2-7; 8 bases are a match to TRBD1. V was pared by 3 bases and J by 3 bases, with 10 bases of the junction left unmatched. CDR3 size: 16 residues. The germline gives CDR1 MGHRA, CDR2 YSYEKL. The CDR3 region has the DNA TGCGCCAGCAGCCAGATTGGGACAGGACCCCACTACGAGCAGTACTTC. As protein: CASSQIGTGPHYEQYF.

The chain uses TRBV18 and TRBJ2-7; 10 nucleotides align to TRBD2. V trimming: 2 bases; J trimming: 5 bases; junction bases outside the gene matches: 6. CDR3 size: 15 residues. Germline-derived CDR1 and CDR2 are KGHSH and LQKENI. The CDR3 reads CASSPGLAGAHEQYF. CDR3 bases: TGTGCCAGCTCACCAGGGCTAGCGGGAGCCCACGAGCAGTACTTC.

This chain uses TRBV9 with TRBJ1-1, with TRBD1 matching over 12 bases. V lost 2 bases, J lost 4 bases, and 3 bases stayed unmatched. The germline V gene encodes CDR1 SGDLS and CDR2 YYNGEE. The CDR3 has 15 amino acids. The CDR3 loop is CASSVGTGGVTEAFF. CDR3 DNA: TGTGCCAGCAGCGTTGGGACAGGGGGCGTCACTGAAGCTTTCTTT.

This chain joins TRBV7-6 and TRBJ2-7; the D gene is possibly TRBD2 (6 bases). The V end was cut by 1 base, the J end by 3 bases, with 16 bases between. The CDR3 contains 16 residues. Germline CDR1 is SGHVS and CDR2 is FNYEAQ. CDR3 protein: CASSLVVAGNLYEQYF. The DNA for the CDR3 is TGTGCCAGCAGCTTAGTAGTTGCGGGAAATCTCTACGAGCAGTACTTC.

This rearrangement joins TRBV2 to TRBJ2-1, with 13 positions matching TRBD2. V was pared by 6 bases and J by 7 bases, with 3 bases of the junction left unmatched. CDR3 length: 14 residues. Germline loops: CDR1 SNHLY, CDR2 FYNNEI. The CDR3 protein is CASRGTSGTNEQFF. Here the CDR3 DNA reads TGTGCCAGCAGGGGGACTAGCGGGACTAATGAGCAGTTCTTC.

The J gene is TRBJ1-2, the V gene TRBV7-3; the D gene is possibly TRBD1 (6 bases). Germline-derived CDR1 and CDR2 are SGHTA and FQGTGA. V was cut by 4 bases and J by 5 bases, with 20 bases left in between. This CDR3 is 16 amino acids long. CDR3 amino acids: CASSSGQFPGDYGYTF. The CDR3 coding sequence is TGTGCCAGCAGCTCCGGACAGTTTCCTGGAGATTATGGCTACACCTTC.

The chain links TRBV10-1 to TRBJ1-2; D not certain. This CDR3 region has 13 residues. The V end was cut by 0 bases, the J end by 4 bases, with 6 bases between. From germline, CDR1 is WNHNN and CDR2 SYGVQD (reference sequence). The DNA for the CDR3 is TGCGCCAGCAGTGAGTCAATCAGCTATGGCTACACCTTC. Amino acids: CASSESISYGYTF.

The CDR3 region is CASSYLPISGANVLTF. CDR3 coding DNA: TGTGCCAGCAGTTACCTACCGATCTCTGGGGCCAACGTCCTGACTTTC. The chain is built from TRBV6-5 and TRBJ2-6; D uncertain. The germline gives CDR1 MNHEY, CDR2 SVGAGI. V gave up 2 bases and J gave up 0 bases, with 8 bases separating them. The CDR3 covers 16 residues.